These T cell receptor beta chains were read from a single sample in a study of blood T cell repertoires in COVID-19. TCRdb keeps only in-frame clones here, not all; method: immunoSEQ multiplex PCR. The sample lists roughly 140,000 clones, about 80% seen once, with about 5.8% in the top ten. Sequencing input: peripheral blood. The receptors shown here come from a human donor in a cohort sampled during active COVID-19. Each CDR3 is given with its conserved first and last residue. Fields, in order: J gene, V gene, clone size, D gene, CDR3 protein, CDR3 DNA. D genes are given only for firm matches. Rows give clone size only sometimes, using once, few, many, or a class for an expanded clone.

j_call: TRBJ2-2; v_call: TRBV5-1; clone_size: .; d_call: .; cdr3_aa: CASSTGQLSVTGELFF; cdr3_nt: TGCGCCAGCAGCACAGGACAGCTATCGGTCACCGGGGAGCTGTTTTTT
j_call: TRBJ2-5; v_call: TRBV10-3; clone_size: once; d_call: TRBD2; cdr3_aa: CAISRFGGGNTPRETQYF; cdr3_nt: TGTGCCATCAGCAGATTCGGCGGGGGGAATACTCCAAGAGAGACCCAGTACTTC
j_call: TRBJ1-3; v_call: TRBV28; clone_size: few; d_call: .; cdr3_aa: CASSLWGPMVNTIYF; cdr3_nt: TGTGCCAGCAGTTTGTGGGGGCCCATGGTAAACACCATATATTTT
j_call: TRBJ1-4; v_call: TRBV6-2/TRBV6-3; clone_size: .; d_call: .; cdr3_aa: CASSYDPGTPNEKLFF; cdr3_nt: TGTGCCAGCAGTTACGACCCCGGGACACCTAATGAAAAACTGTTTTTT
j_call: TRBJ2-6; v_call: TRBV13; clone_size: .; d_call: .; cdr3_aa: CASSLAGGPGANVLTF; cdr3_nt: TGTGCCAGCAGCTTAGCGGGGGGCCCTGGGGCCAACGTCCTGACTTTC
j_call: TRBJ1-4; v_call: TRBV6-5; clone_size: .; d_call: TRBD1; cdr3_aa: CASRQGQGNVKLFF; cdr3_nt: TGTGCCAGCAGACAGGGACAGGGAAACGTAAAACTGTTTTTT
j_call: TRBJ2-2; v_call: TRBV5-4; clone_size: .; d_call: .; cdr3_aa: CASSLDTRLTGELFF; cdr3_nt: TGTGCCAGCAGCTTGGATACTAGATTAACCGGGGAGCTGTTTTTT
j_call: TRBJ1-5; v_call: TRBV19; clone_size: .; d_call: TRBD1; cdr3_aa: CASSIGDSPQPQHF; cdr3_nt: TGTGCCAGTAGTATAGGGGACAGCCCCCAGCCCCAGCATTTT
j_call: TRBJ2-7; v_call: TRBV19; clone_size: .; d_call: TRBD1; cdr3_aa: CASSTGGSYEQYF; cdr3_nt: TGTGCCAGTTCGACAGGGGGGTCCTACGAGCAGTACTTC
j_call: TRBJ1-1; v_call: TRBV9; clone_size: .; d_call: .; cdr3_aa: CASSVGAMNTEAFF; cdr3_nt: TGTGCCAGCAGCGTAGGAGCCATGAACACTGAAGCTTTCTTT
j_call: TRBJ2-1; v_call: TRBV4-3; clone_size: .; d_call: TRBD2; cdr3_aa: CASSHGLAGGNNEQFF; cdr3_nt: TGCGCCAGCAGCCACGGACTAGCGGGGGGAAACAATGAGCAGTTCTTC
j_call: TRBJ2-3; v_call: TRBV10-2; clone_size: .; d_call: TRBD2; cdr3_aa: CASRTTSGRTDTQYF; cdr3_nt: TGCGCCAGCAGGACGACTAGCGGCCGCACAGATACGCAGTATTTT
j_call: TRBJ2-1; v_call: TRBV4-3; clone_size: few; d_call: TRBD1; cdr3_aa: CASSQDSGGLLDNEQFF; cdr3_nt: TGCGCCAGCAGCCAAGATTCAGGGGGCCTCTTAGACAATGAGCAGTTCTTC
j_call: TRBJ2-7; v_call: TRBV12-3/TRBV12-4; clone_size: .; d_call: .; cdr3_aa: CASRYPDSEQYF; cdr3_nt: TGTGCCAGCAGATACCCAGACTCCGAGCAGTACTTC
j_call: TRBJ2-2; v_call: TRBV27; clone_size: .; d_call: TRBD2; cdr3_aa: CASSLSNEAGAGTGELFF; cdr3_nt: TGTGCCAGCAGTTTATCGAATGAAGCGGGGGCCGGCACCGGGGAGCTGTTTTTT
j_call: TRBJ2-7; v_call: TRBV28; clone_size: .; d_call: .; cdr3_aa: CASSTQREQYF; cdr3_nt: TGTGCCAGCAGCACCCAACGGGAGCAGTACTTC
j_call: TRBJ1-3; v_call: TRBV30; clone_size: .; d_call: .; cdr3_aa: CAWSDGGISGNTIYF; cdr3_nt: TGTGCCTGGAGTGACGGAGGGATCTCTGGAAACACCATATATTTT
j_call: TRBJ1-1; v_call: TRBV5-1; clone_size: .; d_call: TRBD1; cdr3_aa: CASSAGTANTEAFF; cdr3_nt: TGCGCCAGCAGCGCTGGGACAGCGAACACTGAAGCTTTCTTT
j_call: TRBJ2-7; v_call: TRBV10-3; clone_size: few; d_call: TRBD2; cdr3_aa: CAISREVSYEQYF; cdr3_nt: TGTGCCATCAGTCGGGAGGTTAGCTACGAGCAGTACTTC
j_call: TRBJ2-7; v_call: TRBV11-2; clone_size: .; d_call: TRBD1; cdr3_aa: CASSFSGQGRPTRFYEQYF; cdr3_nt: TGTGCCAGCAGCTTCTCGGGACAGGGAAGACCCACCCGGTTCTACGAGCAGTACTTC
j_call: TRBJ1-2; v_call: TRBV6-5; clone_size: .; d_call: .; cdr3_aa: CASSYSLDYGYTF; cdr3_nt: TGTGCCAGCAGTTACTCCCTAGACTATGGCTACACCTTC
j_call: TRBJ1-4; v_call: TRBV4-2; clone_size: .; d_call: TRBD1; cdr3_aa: CASSQDRDEKLFF; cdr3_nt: TGTGCCAGCAGCCAGGACAGGGATGAAAAACTGTTTTTT
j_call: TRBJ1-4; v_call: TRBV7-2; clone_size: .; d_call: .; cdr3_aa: CASSLYSLNEKLFF; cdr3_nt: TGTGCCAGCAGCTTATACAGCTTAAATGAAAAACTGTTTTTT
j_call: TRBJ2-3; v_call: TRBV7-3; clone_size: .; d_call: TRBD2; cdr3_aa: CASSPRLAGGPSTDTQYF; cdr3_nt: TGTGCCAGCAGCCCGAGACTAGCGGGGGGGCCTAGCACAGATACGCAGTATTTT
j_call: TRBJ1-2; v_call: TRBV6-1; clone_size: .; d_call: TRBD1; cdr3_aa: CASSEAQGLDGYTF; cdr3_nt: TGTGCCAGCAGTGAAGCACAGGGGTTGGATGGCTACACCTTC
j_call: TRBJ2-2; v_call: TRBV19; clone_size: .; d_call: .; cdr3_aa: CASSATGLYTGELFF; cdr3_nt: TGTGCCAGTAGTGCGACAGGATTATACACCGGGGAGCTGTTTTTT